This T cell receptor beta chain was recorded in a study of cytomegalovirus exposure and HLA in healthy donors. Study outcomes and limitations: A later analysis linked around 15,000 TCR beta sequences to HLA alleles at 0.05 false discovery rate. Rare sequences made up most TCRs, while some public TCRs were found in many donors.

A multiplex PCR was run with 60 Vbeta primers and 13 Jbeta primers. Assay used: immunoSEQ multiplex PCR; TCRdb lists only in-frame clones, some missing. This sample carries about 110,000 clones, 82% of them seen once, and the ten largest clones take less than 3.5%. About this clone: Its antigen is undetermined.

Germline CDR1 is SGDLS and CDR2 is YYNGEE. This CDR3 has 16 residues. V gave up 3 bases and J gave up 0 bases, with 12 bases separating them. The chain links TRBV9 to TRBJ1-4; D gene ambiguous. The clonotype comes from a man in his thirties or forties in good health and CMV-seropositive. The specimen was PBMCs. The CDR3 DNA sequence: TGTGCCAGCAGCGCCTTGGGCGATGCAACTAATGAAAAACTGTTTTTT. It encodes CASSALGDATNEKLFF.